The entry below describes one T cell receptor (beta chain). This CDR3 has 18 amino acids. Germline V gene data show CDR1 as SGHRS and CDR2 as YFSETQ. Between the trimmed V and J ends, which lost 2 bases and 6 bases, there was a span of 25 bases. Profiled with immunoSEQ multiplex PCR; TCRdb holds only in-frame clones, not every one. The data hold 150,000 or so clones, with about 79% observed a single time. This entry is derived from a study of cytotoxic CD8 clonotypes in ibrutinib-treated CLL. Sample: PBMCs, taken after 12 months of ibrutinib treatment. This chain links TRBV5-1 with TRBJ2-3; TRBD1 or TRBD2 may be the D gene (5 bases each). This clonotype originated in a human donor with chronic lymphocytic leukemia. The CDR3 here is CASSFTPQGYTGEDTQYF. DNA of the CDR3: TGCGCCAGCAGCTTTACCCCCCAGGGCTATACCGGGGAGGATACGCAGTATTTT.